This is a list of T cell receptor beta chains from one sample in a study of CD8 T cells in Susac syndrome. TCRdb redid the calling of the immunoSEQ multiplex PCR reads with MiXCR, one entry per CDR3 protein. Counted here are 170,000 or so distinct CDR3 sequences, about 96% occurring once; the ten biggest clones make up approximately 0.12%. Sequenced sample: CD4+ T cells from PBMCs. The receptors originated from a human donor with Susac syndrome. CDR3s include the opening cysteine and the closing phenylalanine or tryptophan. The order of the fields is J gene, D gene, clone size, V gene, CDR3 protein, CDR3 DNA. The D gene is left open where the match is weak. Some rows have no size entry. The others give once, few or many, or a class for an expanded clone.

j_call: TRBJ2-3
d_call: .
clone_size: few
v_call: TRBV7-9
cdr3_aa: CASSRDSTDTQYF
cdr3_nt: TGTGCCAGCAGCCGGGACTCCACAGATACGCAGTATTTT

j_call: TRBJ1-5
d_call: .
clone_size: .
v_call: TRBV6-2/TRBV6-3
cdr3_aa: CASSFDASNQPQHF
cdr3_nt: TGTGCCAGCAGTTTTGATGCCAGTAATCAGCCCCAGCATTTT

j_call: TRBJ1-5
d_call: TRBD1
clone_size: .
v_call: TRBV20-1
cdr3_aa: CSARWTGSNQPQHF
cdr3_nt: TGCAGTGCCCGATGGACAGGGTCTAATCAGCCCCAGCATTTT

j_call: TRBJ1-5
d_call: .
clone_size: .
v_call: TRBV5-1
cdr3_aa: CASSRGGDQPQHF
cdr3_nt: TGCGCCAGCAGCCGGGGTGGGGATCAGCCCCAGCATTTT

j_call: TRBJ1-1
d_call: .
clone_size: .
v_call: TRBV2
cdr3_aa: CASSTDWEAFF
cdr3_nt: TGTGCCAGCAGTACTGACTGGGAGGCTTTCTTT

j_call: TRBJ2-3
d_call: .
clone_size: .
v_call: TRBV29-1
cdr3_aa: CSAGAATDTQYF
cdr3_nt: TGCAGCGCGGGGGCAGCCACAGATACGCAGTATTTT

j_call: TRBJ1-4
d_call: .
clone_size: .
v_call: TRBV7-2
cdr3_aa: CASSSQGGPNEKLFF
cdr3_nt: TGTGCCAGCAGCTCTCAAGGGGGGCCTAATGAAAAACTGTTTTTT

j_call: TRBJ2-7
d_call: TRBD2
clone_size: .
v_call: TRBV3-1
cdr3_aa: CASSPSGRGPEQYF
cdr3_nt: TGTGCCAGCAGCCCTAGCGGGAGAGGCCCCGAGCAGTACTTC

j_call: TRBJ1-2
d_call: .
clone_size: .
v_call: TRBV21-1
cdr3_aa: CASSKGFGQGPSTNYGYTF
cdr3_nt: TGTGCCAGCAGCAAAGGTTTCGGACAGGGGCCTTCTACTAACTATGGCTACACCTTC

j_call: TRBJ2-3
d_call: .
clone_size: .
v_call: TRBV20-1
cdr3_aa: CSARQGSTDTQYF
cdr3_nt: TGCAGTGCTAGACAGGGGAGCACAGATACGCAGTATTTT

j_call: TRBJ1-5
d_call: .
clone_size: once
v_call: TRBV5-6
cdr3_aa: CASSLRGYFGQPQHF
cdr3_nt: TGTGCCAGCAGCTTGAGAGGATACTTTGGCCAGCCCCAGCATTTT

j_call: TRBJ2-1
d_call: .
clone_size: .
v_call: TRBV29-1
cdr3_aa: CSVRQGSGEQFF
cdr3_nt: TGCAGCGTTAGGCAGGGAAGTGGTGAGCAGTTCTTC

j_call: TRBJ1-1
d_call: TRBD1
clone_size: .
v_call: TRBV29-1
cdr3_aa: CSVDRGQGEAFF
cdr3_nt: TGCAGCGTGGACAGGGGGCAGGGTGAAGCTTTCTTT

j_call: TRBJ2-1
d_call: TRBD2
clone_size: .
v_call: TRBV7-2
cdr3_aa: CASLRGGAGYNEQFF
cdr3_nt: TGTGCCAGCCTCCGCGGGGGGGCTGGTTACAATGAGCAGTTCTTC

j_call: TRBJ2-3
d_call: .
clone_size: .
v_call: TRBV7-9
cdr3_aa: CASSLTQGSDTQYF
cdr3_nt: TGTGCCAGCAGCTTAACGCAGGGATCAGATACGCAGTATTTT

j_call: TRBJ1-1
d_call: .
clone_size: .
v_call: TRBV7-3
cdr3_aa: CASSFLWDTEAFF
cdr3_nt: TGTGCCAGCAGCTTTTTGTGGGACACTGAAGCTTTCTTT

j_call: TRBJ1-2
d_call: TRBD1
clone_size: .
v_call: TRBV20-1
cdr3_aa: CSAPGQGVGYTF
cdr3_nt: TGCAGTGCCCCGGGACAGGGAGTTGGCTACACCTTC

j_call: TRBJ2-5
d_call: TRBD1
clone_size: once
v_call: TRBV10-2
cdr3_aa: CASSGATGVETQYF
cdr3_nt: TGCGCCAGCAGTGGTGCGACAGGGGTCGAGACCCAGTACTTC

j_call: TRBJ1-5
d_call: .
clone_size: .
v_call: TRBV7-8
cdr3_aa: CASSLVGTILTNSNQPQHF
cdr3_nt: TGTGCCAGCAGCTTAGTGGGCACCATACTCACCAATAGCAATCAGCCCCAGCATTTT

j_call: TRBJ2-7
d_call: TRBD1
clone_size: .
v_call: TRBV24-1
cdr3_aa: CATGQAPYEQYF
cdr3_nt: TGTGCCACCGGACAGGCCCCCTACGAGCAGTACTTC

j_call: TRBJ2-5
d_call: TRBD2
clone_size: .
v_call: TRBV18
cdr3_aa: CASSPQTGLAGVGETQYF
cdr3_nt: TGTGCCAGCTCACCACAAACAGGGCTAGCGGGAGTCGGGGAGACCCAGTACTTC

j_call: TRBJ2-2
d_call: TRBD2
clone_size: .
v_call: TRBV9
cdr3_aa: CASSPRGLAGGDAGELFF
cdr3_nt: TGTGCCAGCAGCCCTAGGGGACTAGCGGGTGGGGATGCCGGGGAGCTGTTTTTT

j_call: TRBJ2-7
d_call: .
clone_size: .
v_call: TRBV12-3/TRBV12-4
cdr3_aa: CASSFGAGSEQYF
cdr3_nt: TGTGCCAGCAGTTTTGGGGCAGGGAGCGAGCAGTACTTC

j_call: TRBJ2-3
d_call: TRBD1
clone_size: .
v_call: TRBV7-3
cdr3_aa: CASSLLVPQGAITTDTQYF
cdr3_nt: TGTGCCAGCAGCTTACTCGTACCGCAGGGGGCAATTACCACAGATACGCAGTATTTT

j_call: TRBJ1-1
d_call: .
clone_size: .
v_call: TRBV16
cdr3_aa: CASSQLQNTEAFF
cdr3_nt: TGTGCCAGCAGCCAATTACAAAACACTGAAGCTTTCTTT

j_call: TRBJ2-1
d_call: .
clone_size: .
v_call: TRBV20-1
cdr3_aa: CSANGYSPSYNEQFF
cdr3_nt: TGCAGTGCTAATGGTTACAGCCCCTCCTACAATGAGCAGTTCTTC

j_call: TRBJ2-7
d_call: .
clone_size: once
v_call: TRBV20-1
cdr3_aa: CSASRRGWVNYEQYF
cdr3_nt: TGCAGTGCTAGCCGAAGGGGGTGGGTTAACTACGAGCAGTACTTC

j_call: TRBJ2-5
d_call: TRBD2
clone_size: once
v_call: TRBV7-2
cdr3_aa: CASSTSGGRETQYF
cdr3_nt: TGTGCCAGCAGCACTAGCGGGGGCAGAGAGACCCAGTACTTC

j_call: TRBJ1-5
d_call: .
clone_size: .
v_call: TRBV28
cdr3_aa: CASGPGDQPQHF
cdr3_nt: TGTGCCAGCGGGCCAGGAGATCAGCCCCAGCATTTT

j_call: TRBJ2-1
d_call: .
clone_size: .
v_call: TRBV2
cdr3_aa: CASSELAAANEQFF
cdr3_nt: TGTGCCAGCAGTGAGCTAGCAGCGGCCAATGAGCAGTTCTTC